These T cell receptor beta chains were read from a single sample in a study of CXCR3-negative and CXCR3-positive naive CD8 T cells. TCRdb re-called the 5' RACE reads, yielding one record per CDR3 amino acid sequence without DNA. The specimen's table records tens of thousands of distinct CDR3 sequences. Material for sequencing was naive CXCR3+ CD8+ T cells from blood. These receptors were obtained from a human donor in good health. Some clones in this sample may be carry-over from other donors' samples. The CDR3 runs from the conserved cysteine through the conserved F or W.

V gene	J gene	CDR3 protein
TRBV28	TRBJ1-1	CASSLSGTVNTEAFF
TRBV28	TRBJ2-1	CASRPPPRESNNEQFF
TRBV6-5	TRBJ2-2	CASSYRGGLNTGELFF
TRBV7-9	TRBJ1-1	CASSPKSLSSGTGWGAFF
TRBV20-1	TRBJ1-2	CSATPRDQDGYTF
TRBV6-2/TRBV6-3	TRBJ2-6	CASSYLGLAGPSGANVLTF
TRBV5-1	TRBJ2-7	CASSAPGQQYEQYF
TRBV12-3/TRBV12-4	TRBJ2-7	CASSPRPGYEQYF
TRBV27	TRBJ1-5	CASSFSQDQPQHF
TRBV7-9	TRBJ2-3	CASGYPMGDRGTDTQYF
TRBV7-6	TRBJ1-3	CASSGTAGNTIYF
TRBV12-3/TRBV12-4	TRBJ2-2	CASAQEGLTGELFF
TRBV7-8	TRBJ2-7	CASSARGYEQYF
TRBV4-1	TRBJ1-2	CASSPPSVNYGYTF
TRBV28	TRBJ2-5	CASSRLGAETQYF
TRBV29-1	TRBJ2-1	CSVGGTVGSGYNEQFF
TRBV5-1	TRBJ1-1	CASSLNSGTEAFF
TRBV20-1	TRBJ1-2	CSARAFRTGYGYTF
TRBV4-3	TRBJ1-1	CASSQGLASASMNTEAFF
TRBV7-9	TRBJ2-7	CASSISTGLESYEQYF
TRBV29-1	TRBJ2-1	CSADSGVGQFF
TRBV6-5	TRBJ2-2	CASSQSGGAGELFF
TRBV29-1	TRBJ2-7	CSVPGGTGDYEQYF
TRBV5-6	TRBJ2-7	CASSLAPGGLYEQYF
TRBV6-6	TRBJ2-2	CASRGGALMDTGELFF
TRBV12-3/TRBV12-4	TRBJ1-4	CASSFVGNEKLFF
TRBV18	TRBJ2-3	CASSPFGLAGGPTDTQYF
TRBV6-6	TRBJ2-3	CASRGPDTQYF
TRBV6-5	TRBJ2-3	CASSYSRGSGTDTQYF
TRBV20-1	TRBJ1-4	CSARQEEKLFF
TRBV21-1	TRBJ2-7	CASSKVEAGQGHEQYF
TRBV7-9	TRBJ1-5	CASSLEGRDQPQHF
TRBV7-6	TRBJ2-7	CAGSSNSYEQYF
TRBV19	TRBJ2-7	CASSPGTFYEQYF
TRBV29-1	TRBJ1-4	CSVRPPTNEKLFF
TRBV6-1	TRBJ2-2	CASSEWGGELFF
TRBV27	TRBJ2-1	CASSPRAGGGNEQFF
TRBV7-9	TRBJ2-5	CASSLFGSVEETQYF
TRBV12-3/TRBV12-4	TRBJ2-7	CASSPSAVYEQYF
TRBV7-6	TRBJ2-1	CASSLGEMNEQFF
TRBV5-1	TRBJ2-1	CASSLGQGFRNNEQLF
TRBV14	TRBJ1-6	CASSGFSGTESSYNSPLHF
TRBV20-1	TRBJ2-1	CSAPDQASGASYNEQFF
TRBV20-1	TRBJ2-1	CSASGPGEWNEQFF
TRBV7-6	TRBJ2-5	CACEPGTSVEETQYF
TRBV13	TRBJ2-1	CASSSTREEAYNEQFF
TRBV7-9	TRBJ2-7	CASSSRGLPYEQYF
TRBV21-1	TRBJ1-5	CASPKAGGYSNQPQHF
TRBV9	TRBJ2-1	CASSADSGEQFF
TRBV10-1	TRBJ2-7	CASTRTGVYGEQYF
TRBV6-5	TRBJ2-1	CASSYKWSGEISSYNEQFF
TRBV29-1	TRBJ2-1	CSVEEFRTANEQFF
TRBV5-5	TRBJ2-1	CASSPAWGLASSYNEQFF
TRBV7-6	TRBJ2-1	CASSLTGLENEQFF
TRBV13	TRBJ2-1	CASSLGRGSVGEQFF
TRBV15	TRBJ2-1	CATSKGAVSSYNEQFF
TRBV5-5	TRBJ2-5	CASSLSGLAGVGETQYF
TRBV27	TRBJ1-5	CASSSRMEQGDNQPQHF
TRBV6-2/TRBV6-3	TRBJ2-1	CASSYRLRAPYNEQFF
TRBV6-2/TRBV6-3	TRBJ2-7	CASSYSDNSYEQYF